The next 30 T cell receptor beta chains were all read from a single sample in a study of T cell responses to AZD1222 COVID-19 vaccine. The table came from immunoSEQ multiplex PCR; TCRdb's copy has only in-frame clones and leaves some out. The repertoire consists of approximately 60,000 clones, with around 83% occurring once and the leading ten covering around 6.6%. The sequenced sample was peripheral blood, obtained on day 0 of AZD1222 vaccination. The receptors stem from an adult in good health.

V and J are TRBV4-1 and TRBJ2-2, with 9 bases aligning to TRBD1. The trim removed 1 base at V and 7 bases at J, leaving 4 bases unmatched. CDR1 and CDR2 from the germline V gene are MGHRA and YSYEKL. The CDR3 covers 15 residues. The CDR3: CASSQVQGAIGELFF. CDR3 in DNA: TGCGCCAGCAGCCAAGTACAGGGGGCGATCGGGGAGCTGTTTTTT.

This chain uses TRBV7-8 with TRBJ1-5; 9 nucleotides line up with TRBD1. The ends lost 5 bases at V and 5 bases at J; junction bases unmatched: 13. This CDR3 is 17 amino acids long. CDR1 is SGHVS, CDR2 FQNEAQ, per germline. The CDR3 DNA reads as TGTGCCAGCAGCCTAGGCCATACTGACAGGGGGGATCAGCCCCAGCATTTT. This gives the protein CASSLGHTDRGDQPQHF.

This chain links TRBV2 with TRBJ2-7, with a weak D call TRBD1 (7 bases). CDR3 size: 13 residues. V lost 2 bases, J lost 6 bases, and 11 bases lay in between. The germline CDR1 and CDR2 sequences are SNHLY and FYNNEI. CDR3 nucleotides: TGTGCCAGCAGTGAACAGGGGGGCGGCGAGCAGTACTTC. Protein sequence: CASSEQGGGEQYF.

The chain links TRBV28 to TRBJ1-2; tentative D call: TRBD1 (6 bases). Germline values: CDR1 MDHEN, CDR2 SYDVKM. This CDR3 is 14 amino acids long. V was cut by 6 bases and J by 8 bases, with 19 bases left in between. The CDR3: CASRHRDPEGGYTF. The CDR3 nucleotides are TGTGCCAGCAGACACAGGGACCCCGAGGGCGGCTACACCTTC.

This chain uses TRBV18 with TRBJ2-7; no clear D. The germline V gene has CDR1 KGHSH and CDR2 LQKENI. CDR3 length: 15 amino acids. Trimming shortened V by 3 bases and J by 2 bases, and 14 bases separated the two germline ends. The CDR3: CASSPEHQSTYEQYF. CDR3 DNA sequence: TGTGCCAGCTCACCGGAGCACCAGTCCACCTACGAGCAGTACTTC.

V is TRBV27 and J is TRBJ2-3; 9 bases map to TRBD1. CDR1 is MNHEY and CDR2 is SMNVEV in the germline V gene (reference sequence). This CDR3 is 16 amino acids long. V lost 1 base to trimming and J lost 2 bases; unmatched junction nucleotides: 4. DNA of the CDR3: TGTGCCAGCAGTTTATGGGGACAGGGTTACACAGATACGCAGTATTTT. It translates to CASSLWGQGYTDTQYF.

V gene TRBV4-1 combines with J gene TRBJ2-1; D remains unclear. The CDR3 length is 13 residues. V shed 5 bases and J shed 9 bases, with 14 bases lying between them. CDR1 is MGHRA and CDR2 is YSYEKL in the germline V gene. CDR3 coding DNA: TGCGCCAGCAGCTCGGACCGAGGTCTTGAGCAGTTCTTC. This translates into CASSSDRGLEQFF.

The chain uses TRBV7-7 and TRBJ2-3; a weak D match, TRBD1 (6 bases). Between the trimmed V and J ends, which lost 3 bases and 3 bases, there was a span of 13 bases. The CDR3 consists of 15 residues. Per the germline V gene, CDR1 is SSHAT and CDR2 is FNYEAQ (reference sequence). Here the CDR3 DNA reads TGTGCCAGCAGCTTGACGGACAGCCCTACAGATACGCAGTATTTT. Translated, it gives CASSLTDSPTDTQYF.

V is TRBV7-2 and J is TRBJ1-5, with 11 bases fitting TRBD1. The length of the CDR3 is 17 residues. V was pared by 1 base and J by 6 bases, with 8 bases of the junction left unmatched. Germline CDR1 is SGHTA and CDR2 is FQGNSA. The CDR3 region has the DNA TGTGCCAGCAGCTTAGGTGGAGGACAGGGGGCTGGTCAGCCCCAGCATTTT. Translating it yields CASSLGGGQGAGQPQHF. The full variable domain, completed using reference TRBV7-2 and TRBJ1-5, is GAGVSQSPSNKVTEKGKDVELRCDPISGHTALYWYRQSLGQGLEFLIYFQGNSAPDKSGLPSDRFSAERTGGSVSTLTIQRTQQEDSAVYLCASSLGGGQGAGQPQHFGDGTRLSIL.

The chain couples TRBV7-9 to TRBJ1-2; D call uncertain. The CDR3 runs to 14 residues. Germline assignment: CDR1 SEHNR and CDR2 FQNEAQ (reference sequence). The V gene lost 1 base and the J gene lost 3 bases, with 9 bases spanning the gap. CDR3: CASSLGTADYGYTF. In nucleotides, the CDR3 is TGTGCCAGCAGCTTAGGTACGGCGGACTATGGCTACACCTTC. Drawing the rest from reference TRBV7-9 and TRBJ1-2, the complete variable domain is DTGVSQNPRHKITKRGQNVTFRCDPISEHNRLYWYRQTLGQGPEFLTYFQNEAQLEKSRLLSDRFSAERPKGSFSTLEIQRTEQGDSAMYLCASSLGTADYGYTFGSGTRLTVV.

This sequence joins TRBV18 and TRBJ1-4; D gene unclear. Germline CDR1 and CDR2: KGHSH and LQKENI. The V end was cut by 4 bases, the J end by 6 bases, with 9 bases between. CDR3 size: 13 residues. The CDR3 protein is CASSRSGDEKLFF. The CDR3 DNA is TGTGCCAGCTCACGGTCAGGAGATGAAAAACTGTTTTTT.

A few counts support this clone. The chain carries TRBV28 and TRBJ1-4; 8 bases are a match to TRBD1. Germline CDR1 MDHEN, CDR2 SYDVKM. This CDR3 region has 17 residues. The ends lost 6 bases at V and 7 bases at J; junction bases unmatched: 16. DNA of the CDR3: TGTGCCAGCAGCTCTTATTCCCGGACAGGGCGATTTGAAAAACTGTTTTTT. It yields the protein CASSSYSRTGRFEKLFF. Full variable domain (outside the CDR3, taken from reference TRBV28 and TRBJ1-4): DVKVTQSSRYLVKRTGEKVFLECVQDMDHENMFWYRQDPGLGLRLIYFSYDVKMKEKGDIPEGYSVSREKKERFSLILESASTNQTSMYLCASSSYSRTGRFEKLFFGSGTQLSVL.

This clone has only one observation. The rearrangement uses TRBV14 and TRBJ1-2; TRBD1 might be the D (6 bases). This CDR3 is built from 12 residues. In germline, CDR1 is SGHDN, CDR2 FVKESK. The V gene lost 2 bases and the J gene lost 6 bases, with 7 bases spanning the gap. The CDR3 sequence is CASSQYRDGYTF. CDR3 DNA sequence: TGTGCCAGCAGCCAATACAGGGATGGCTACACCTTC.

The chain links TRBV18 to TRBJ1-1; TRBD1 agrees at 7 bases. The CDR3 is 14 amino acids. Trimming removed 5 bases from V and 4 bases from J; junction bases left unmatched: 7. Germline V CDR1 and CDR2: KGHSH, LQKENI. This chain's CDR3 is CASSMTGMGTEAFF. The DNA of the CDR3 is TGTGCCAGCTCAATGACAGGGATGGGCACTGAAGCTTTCTTT. The full variable domain, in which reference TRBV18 and TRBJ1-1 provide the parts outside the CDR3, is NAGVMQNPRHLVRRRGQEARLRCSPMKGHSHVYWYRQLPEEGLKFMVYLQKENIIDESGMPKERFSAEFPKEGPSILRIQQVVRGDSAAYFCASSMTGMGTEAFFGQGTRLTVV.

The gene calls are TRBV6-5 and TRBJ2-7; TRBD1 matches at 7 bases. This CDR3 has 14 amino acids. CDR1 MNHEY and CDR2 SVGAGI come from the germline V gene. Trimming removed 2 bases from V and 3 bases from J; junction bases left unmatched: 4. The CDR3 coding sequence is TGTGCCAGCAGTTACGCCTGGGACAGCTACGAGCAGTACTTC. Protein: CASSYAWDSYEQYF.

This chain links TRBV29-1 with TRBJ1-1; the D gene is possibly TRBD1 (5 bases). The length of the CDR3 is 15 residues. V lost 7 bases to trimming and J lost 0 bases, with 18 bases between them. CDR1 is SQVTM, CDR2 ANQGSEA, per germline. Written as DNA, the CDR3 is TGCAGCGCTAAACCAGGGTGGGGGATGAACACTGAAGCTTTCTTT. Its translation: CSAKPGWGMNTEAFF.

J is TRBJ1-1 and V is TRBV4-1; D is undetermined. The CDR3 is 18 amino acids. The V end lost 4 bases, the J end lost 2 bases, and 23 bases lay between the germline ends. CDR1 and CDR2 from the germline V gene are MGHRA and YSYEKL. In nucleotides, the CDR3 is TGCGCCAGCAGCCCAGATGGTTGGGGAGGGCTAGGCAACACTGAAGCTTTCTTT. The encoded protein is CASSPDGWGGLGNTEAFF.

The J gene is TRBJ1-4, the V gene TRBV11-2; TRBD1 aligns across 7 bases. J lost 8 bases, V lost 6 bases, and 6 bases had no gene match. This CDR3 spans 13 amino acids. Looked up from germline, CDR1 is SGHAT and CDR2 is FQNNGV. CDR3 in DNA: TGTGCCAGCAGGAGGGACAGCTTGGAAAAACTGTTTTTT. Its translation is CASRRDSLEKLFF.

This rearrangement joins TRBV6-2 or TRBV6-3 to TRBJ2-7; no reliable D call. The CDR3 runs to 12 residues. Germline V gives CDR1 MNHEY, CDR2 SVGEGT. Trimming shortened V by 2 bases and J by 4 bases, and 6 bases separated the two germline ends. The DNA for the CDR3 is TGTGCCAGCAGTTACCCCGGGTACGAGCAGTACTTC. It translates to CASSYPGYEQYF.

V and J are TRBV5-6 and TRBJ1-1, with D uncertain. The V end lost 4 bases, the J end lost 6 bases, and 13 bases lay between the germline ends. The CDR3 contains 13 residues. Germline lookup yields CDR1 SGHDT and CDR2 YYEEEE. CDR3 region: CASSRIYTAEAFF. As DNA, the CDR3 is TGTGCCAGCAGCCGCATCTACACAGCTGAAGCTTTCTTT.

The genes are TRBV27 and TRBJ1-1, with TRBD1 as a possible D gene (6 bases). Between the trimmed V and J ends, which lost 0 bases and 3 bases, there was a span of 20 bases. CDR3 length equals 18 residues. Per the germline V gene, CDR1 is MNHEY and CDR2 is SMNVEV (reference sequence). The CDR3 region has the DNA TGTGCCAGCAGTTTATCGGGTGGTAGGGGGGGACGGTACACTGAAGCTTTCTTT. Its protein is CASSLSGGRGGRYTEAFF.

The chain combines TRBV7-2 with TRBJ2-6; TRBD2 agrees at 7 bases. V was pared by 3 bases and J by 9 bases, with 14 bases of the junction left unmatched. CDR3 size: 17 residues. Germline V gene lookup returns CDR1 SGHTA and CDR2 FQGNSA. The CDR3 sequence is CASSFGGSKIGGNVLTF. The DNA for the CDR3 is TGTGCCAGCAGCTTCGGGGGGTCCAAAATAGGTGGCAACGTCCTGACTTTC.

V gene TRBV7-8 combines with J gene TRBJ2-1, with 7 bases lining up with TRBD1. This CDR3 region has 16 residues. Trimming cost V 5 bases and J 9 bases; bases outside gene matches: 16. In germline, CDR1 is SGHVS, CDR2 FQNEAQ. In DNA form, the CDR3 reads TGTGCCAGCAGCGCCCTCGGGACAGTAGCCGACACTGAGCAGTTCTTC. This gives the protein CASSALGTVADTEQFF.

The chain recombines TRBV5-1 with TRBJ2-2; D remains ambiguous. The CDR3 contains 13 residues. The ends were cut back, 4 bases at V and 2 bases at J, with 6 bases in the middle. CDR1 is SGHRS, CDR2 YFSETQ, per germline. The CDR3, as DNA: TGCGCCAGCAGCCCGTCCAACACCGGGGAGCTGTTTTTT. It translates to CASSPSNTGELFF.

The chain carries TRBV5-5 and TRBJ1-6; TRBD1 matches 8 bases. Germline V gives CDR1 SGHKS, CDR2 YYEKEE (reference sequence). Trimming at V came to 6 bases and at J to 10 bases, leaving 12 bases not matched to a gene. The CDR3 is 15 amino acids. The CDR3 nucleotides read TGTGCCAGCACCGACTTGCAGACAGGGGTATCACCCCTCCACTTT. Its protein product is CASTDLQTGVSPLHF.

In this sample, this clone turned up a few times. The genes are TRBV5-1 and TRBJ2-1; either TRBD1 or TRBD2 may fit D (5 bases each). Per the germline V gene, CDR1 is SGHRS and CDR2 is YFSETQ. The CDR3 runs 16 residues. V was clipped by 0 bases and J by 5 bases, with 15 bases between them. The CDR3 protein is CASSLASGRSDNEQFF. CDR3 in DNA: TGCGCCAGCAGCTTGGCCTCGGGACGGAGTGACAATGAGCAGTTCTTC. Drawing the rest from reference TRBV5-1 and TRBJ2-1, the complete variable domain is KAGVTQTPRYLIKTRGQQVTLSCSPISGHRSVSWYQQTPGQGLQFLFEYFSETQRNKGNFPGRFSGRQFSNSRSEMNVSTLELGDSALYLCASSLASGRSDNEQFFGPGTRLTVL.

The chain uses TRBV7-2 and TRBJ2-7; maybe TRBD2 (5 bases). The length of the CDR3 is 13 residues. From germline, CDR1 is SGHTA and CDR2 FQGNSA. Deletions cut 1 base from V and 6 bases from J, with 10 bases between. The CDR3 DNA reads as TGTGCCAGCAGCTTAGGAGGGTTTGGCGAGCAGTACTTC. Amino acids: CASSLGGFGEQYF.

The chain links TRBV7-2 to TRBJ1-2, with no clear D. The germline CDR1 and CDR2 sequences are SGHTA and FQGNSA. The CDR3 totals 13 residues. With 4 bases removed from V and 4 bases from J, the gap between germline ends came to 10 bases. CDR3 protein: CASSSRSLYGYTF. In DNA, the CDR3 is TGTGCCAGCAGCTCCCGAAGCCTCTATGGCTACACCTTC. Full variable domain (outside the CDR3, taken from reference TRBV7-2 and TRBJ1-2): GAGVSQSPSNKVTEKGKDVELRCDPISGHTALYWYRQSLGQGLEFLIYFQGNSAPDKSGLPSDRFSAERTGGSVSTLTIQRTQQEDSAVYLCASSSRSLYGYTFGSGTRLTVV.

The chain joins TRBV9 to TRBJ1-6; D unclear. Deletions cut 0 bases from V and 3 bases from J, with 10 bases between. This CDR3 is built from 16 residues. The germline V gene has CDR1 SGDLS and CDR2 YYNGEE. The DNA of the CDR3 is TGTGCCAGCAGCGTAGGAGTGCCCAGCTATAATTCACCCCTCCACTTT. This gives the protein CASSVGVPSYNSPLHF.

The chain has TRBV15 and TRBJ2-5; maybe TRBD1 (6 bases). The CDR3 totals 15 residues. Germline CDR1 is LNHNV and CDR2 is YYDKDF (reference sequence). V was cut by 0 bases and J by 1 base, with 9 bases left in between. CDR3 bases: TGTGCCACCAGCAGAGATTTAGGGGGCCAAGAGACCCAGTACTTC. It encodes CATSRDLGGQETQYF.